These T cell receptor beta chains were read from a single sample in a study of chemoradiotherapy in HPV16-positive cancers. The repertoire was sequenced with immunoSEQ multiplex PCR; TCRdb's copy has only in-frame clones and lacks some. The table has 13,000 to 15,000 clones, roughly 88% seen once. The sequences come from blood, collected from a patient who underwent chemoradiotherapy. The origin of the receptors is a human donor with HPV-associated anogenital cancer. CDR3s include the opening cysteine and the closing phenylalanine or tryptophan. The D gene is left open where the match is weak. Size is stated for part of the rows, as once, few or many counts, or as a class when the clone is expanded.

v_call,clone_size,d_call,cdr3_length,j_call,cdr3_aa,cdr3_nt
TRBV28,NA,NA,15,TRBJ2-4,CASSTAGVAKNIQYF,TGTGCCAGCAGCACCGCCGGGGTAGCCAAAAACATTCAGTACTTC
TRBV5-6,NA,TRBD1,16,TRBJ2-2,CASSQPGQVNTGELFF,TGTGCCAGCAGTCAACCGGGACAGGTGAACACCGGGGAGCTGTTTTTT
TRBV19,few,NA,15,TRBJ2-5,CASSIGGMSQETQYF,TGTGCCAGTAGTATTGGGGGTATGTCACAAGAGACCCAGTACTTC
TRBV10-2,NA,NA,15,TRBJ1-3,CASRELLHTGNTIYF,TGCGCCAGCAGGGAACTCCTGCATACTGGAAACACCATATATTTT
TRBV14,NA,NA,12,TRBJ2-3,CASSLSRDTQYF,TGTGCCAGCAGCCTGAGTAGAGATACGCAGTATTTT
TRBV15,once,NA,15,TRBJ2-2,CATSKSGRSTGELFF,TGTGCCACCAGCAAATCAGGGAGGAGCACCGGGGAGCTGTTTTTT
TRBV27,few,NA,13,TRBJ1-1,CASRRTRNTEAFF,TGTGCCAGCAGACGTACAAGGAACACTGAAGCTTTCTTT
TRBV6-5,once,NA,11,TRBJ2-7,CASSAFSEQYF,TGTGCCAGCAGCGCATTTTCCGAGCAGTACTTC
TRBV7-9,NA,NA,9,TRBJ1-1,CASRSEAFF,TGTGCCAGCAGGTCAGAAGCTTTCTTT
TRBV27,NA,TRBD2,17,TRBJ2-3,CASSLLGLAGGTDTQYF,TGTGCCAGCAGTTTACTTGGACTAGCGGGCGGCACAGATACGCAGTATTTT
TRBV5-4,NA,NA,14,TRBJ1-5,CASSLGISNQPQHF,TGTGCCAGCAGCTTAGGGATCAGCAATCAGCCCCAGCATTTT
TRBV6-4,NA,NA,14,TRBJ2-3,CASKESVSTDTQYF,TGTGCCAGTAAGGAGAGCGTAAGCACAGATACGCAGTATTTT
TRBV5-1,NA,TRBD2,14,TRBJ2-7,CASSLTGGPREQYF,TGCGCCAGCAGCTTGACGGGAGGCCCCCGCGAGCAGTACTTC
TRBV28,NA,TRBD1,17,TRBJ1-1,CASSPRRGQGPGTEAFF,TGTGCCAGCAGTCCTAGGCGGGGACAGGGCCCGGGCACTGAAGCTTTCTTT
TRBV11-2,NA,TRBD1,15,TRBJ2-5,CASSLAGTAQETQYF,TGTGCCAGCAGCTTGGCCGGGACAGCACAAGAGACCCAGTACTTC
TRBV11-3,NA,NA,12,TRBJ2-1,CASSPRDNEQFF,TGTGCCAGCAGCCCGAGGGACAATGAGCAGTTCTTC
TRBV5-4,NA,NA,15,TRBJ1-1,CASSLASRDRTEAFF,TGTGCCAGCAGCTTGGCCTCAAGGGATAGGACTGAAGCTTTCTTT
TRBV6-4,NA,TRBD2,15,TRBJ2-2,CASSRTSGSTGELFF,TGTGCCAGCAGCCGGACTAGCGGGAGCACCGGGGAGCTGTTTTTT
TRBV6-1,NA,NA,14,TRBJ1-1,CASESGRTNTEAFF,TGTGCCTCTGAGAGCGGACGGACGAACACTGAAGCTTTCTTT
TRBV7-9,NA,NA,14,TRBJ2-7,CASSSSGVPYEQYF,TGTGCCAGCAGTTCGTCAGGGGTCCCATACGAGCAGTACTTC
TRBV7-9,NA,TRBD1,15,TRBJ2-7,CASSLGQGAINEQYF,TGTGCCAGCAGCCTTGGACAGGGGGCGATAAACGAGCAGTACTTC
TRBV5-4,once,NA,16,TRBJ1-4,CASSSAQGYLNEKLFF,TGTGCCAGCAGCTCAGCACAGGGTTATCTAAATGAAAAACTGTTTTTT
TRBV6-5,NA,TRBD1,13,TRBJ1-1,CASTYRGGAEAFF,TGTGCCAGCACCTACAGGGGAGGCGCTGAAGCTTTCTTT
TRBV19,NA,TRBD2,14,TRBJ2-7,CASSPIAGGIEQYF,TGTGCCAGTAGTCCCATAGCGGGGGGGATCGAGCAGTACTTC
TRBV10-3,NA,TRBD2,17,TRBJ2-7,CAISTSALAGGPDEQYF,TGTGCCATCAGTACTTCCGCGCTAGCGGGAGGGCCAGACGAGCAGTACTTC
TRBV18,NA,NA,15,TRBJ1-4,CASSPPQGSNEKLFF,TGTGCCAGCTCACCACCTCAGGGCTCTAATGAAAAACTGTTTTTT
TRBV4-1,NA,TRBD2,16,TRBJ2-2,CASSQFSGENTGELFF,TGCGCCAGCAGCCAATTTAGCGGGGAGAACACCGGGGAGCTGTTTTTT
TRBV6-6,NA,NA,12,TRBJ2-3,CASTLSGDTQYF,TGTGCCAGCACCCTTAGCGGAGATACGCAGTATTTT
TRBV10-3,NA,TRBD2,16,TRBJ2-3,CAIRKGLAGSTDTQYF,TGTGCCATCAGAAAGGGACTAGCGGGGAGCACAGATACGCAGTATTTT
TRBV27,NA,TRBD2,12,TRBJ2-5,CASSSREGGQYF,TGTGCCAGCAGTTCCAGGGAGGGAGGCCAGTACTTC